This T cell receptor beta chain appears in the sequencing data of a study of blood T cells in healthy people across ages. This CDR3 spans 15 amino acids. Unmatched junction bases numbered 8, after V lost 3 bases and J lost 5 bases. Per the germline V gene, CDR1 is SGDLS and CDR2 is YYNGEE. Alongside a J-beta primer mix, a sample-barcoded 5' primer served in a second PCR lasting about 6 to 12 cycles. TCRdb reprocessed the 5' RACE reads with MiXCR, giving one entry per CDR3 protein. This table has about 580,000 distinct CDR3 sequences, more than 45% appearing once. The chain couples TRBV9 to TRBJ2-5; 9 bases match TRBD2. This TCR came from a man older than 75 in good health. Sequencing input: blood. CDR3 DNA sequence: TGTGCCAGCAGCGCCTTAGCGGGAGAGAGGGAGACCCAGTACTTC. As protein: CASSALAGERETQYF. Variable domain in full (rest from reference TRBV9 and TRBJ2-5): DSGVTQTPKHLITATGQRVTLRCSPRSGDLSVYWYQQSLDQGLQFLIQYYNGEERAKGNILERFSAQQFPDLHSELNLSSLELGDSALYFCASSALAGERETQYFGPGTRLLVL.